This T cell receptor beta chain was identified during a study of cytomegalovirus exposure and HLA in healthy donors. Study results and limitations: A few V segments could not be told apart, such as TRBV6-2 and TRBV6-3, and were left out.

The PCR employed 60 Vbeta primers together with 13 Jbeta primers. Clones were sequenced by immunoSEQ multiplex PCR, and TCRdb holds only the in-frame ones, with some missing. There are more than 85,000 clones in the sample; around 80% occur only once, and around 8.2% lies in the top ten. Concerning this clone itself: Its antigen is not identified.

The germline gives CDR1 SGHTA, CDR2 FQGTGA. The CDR3 has 15 residues. J was trimmed by 3 bases and V by 7 bases; bases with no gene match: 5. The chain links TRBV7-3 to TRBJ2-3; 12 nucleotides line up with TRBD2. The sequencing input was PBMCs. The TCR sequence derives from a man between 40 and 49 years old in good health and CMV-seropositive. The CDR3 protein is CASTLAGGLTDTQYF. CDR3 bases: TGTGCCAGCACACTAGCGGGGGGTTTAACAGATACGCAGTATTTT.